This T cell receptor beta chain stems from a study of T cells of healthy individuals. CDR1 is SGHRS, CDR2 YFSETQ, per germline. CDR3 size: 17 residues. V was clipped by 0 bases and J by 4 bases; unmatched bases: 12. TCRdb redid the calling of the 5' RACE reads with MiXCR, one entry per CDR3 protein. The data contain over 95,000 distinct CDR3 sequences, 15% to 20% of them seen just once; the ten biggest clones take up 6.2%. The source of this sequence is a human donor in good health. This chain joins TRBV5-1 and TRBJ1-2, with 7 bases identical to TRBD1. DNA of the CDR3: TGCGCCAGCAGCTTGGACAGGGGAATTAGGGCAGGCTATGGCTACACCTTC. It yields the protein CASSLDRGIRAGYGYTF.